This TCR beta chain was recovered during a study of T cell changes during pregnancy in multiple sclerosis. J lost 8 bases, V lost 8 bases, and 7 bases had no gene match. CDR1 is GTSNPN and CDR2 is SVGIG in the germline V gene (reference sequence). The CDR3 consists of 14 residues. Using immunoSEQ multiplex PCR, the repertoire was profiled, and TCRdb retains in-frame clones only, with some absent. The repertoire holds approximately 60,000 clones, with roughly 88% as singletons. The source of this sequence is a female donor with multiple sclerosis, enrolled in a pregnancy study. Sequencing used peripheral blood, obtained in the second trimester of pregnancy. The chain uses TRBV30 and TRBJ2-4; 15 bases fit TRBD2. In DNA, the CDR3 is TGTGCCAGGGGGACTAGCGGGGGGAAGGACATTCAGTACTTC. Translated, it gives CARGTSGGKDIQYF.